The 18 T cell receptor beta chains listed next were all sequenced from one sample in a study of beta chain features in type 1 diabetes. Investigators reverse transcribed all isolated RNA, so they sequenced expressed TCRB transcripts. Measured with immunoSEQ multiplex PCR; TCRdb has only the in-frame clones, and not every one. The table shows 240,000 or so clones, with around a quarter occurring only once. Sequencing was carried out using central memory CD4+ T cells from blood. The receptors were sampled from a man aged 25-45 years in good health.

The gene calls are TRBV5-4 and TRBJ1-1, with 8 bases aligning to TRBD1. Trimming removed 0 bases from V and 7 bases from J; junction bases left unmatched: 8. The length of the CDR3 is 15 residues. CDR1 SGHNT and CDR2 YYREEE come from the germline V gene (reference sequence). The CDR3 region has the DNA TGTGCCAGCAGCTTGGAGCAGGGGGCCTTGGGTGAAGCTTTCTTT. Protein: CASSLEQGALGEAFF.

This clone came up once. The CDR3 spells CASSHARDRTQYF. CDR3 bases: TGTGCCAGCAGCCACGCTCGGGATCGGACCCAGTACTTC. The rearrangement links TRBV7-7 to TRBJ2-5, with D tentatively TRBD2 (5 bases). Germline V gene data show CDR1 as SSHAT and CDR2 as FNYEAQ (reference sequence). V was cut by 5 bases and J by 7 bases, with 14 bases left in between. The CDR3 length is 13 residues.

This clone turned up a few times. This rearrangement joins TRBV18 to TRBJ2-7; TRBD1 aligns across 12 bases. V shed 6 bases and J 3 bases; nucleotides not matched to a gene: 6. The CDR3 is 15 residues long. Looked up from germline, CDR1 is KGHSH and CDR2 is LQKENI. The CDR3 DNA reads TGTGCCAGCTCTCCCGGGACAGGGGGCAACTACGAGCAGTACTTC. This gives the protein CASSPGTGGNYEQYF.

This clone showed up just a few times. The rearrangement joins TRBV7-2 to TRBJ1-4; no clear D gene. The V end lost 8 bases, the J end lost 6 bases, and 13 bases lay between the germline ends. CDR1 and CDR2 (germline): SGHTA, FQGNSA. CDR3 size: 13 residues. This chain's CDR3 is CASRFSGDEKLFF. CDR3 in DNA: TGTGCCAGCCGTTTTTCCGGTGATGAAAAACTGTTTTTT.

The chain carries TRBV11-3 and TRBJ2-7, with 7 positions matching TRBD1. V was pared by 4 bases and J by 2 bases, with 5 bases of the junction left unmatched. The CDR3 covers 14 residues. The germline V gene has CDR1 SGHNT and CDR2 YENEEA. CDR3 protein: CASSSTGRPYEQYF. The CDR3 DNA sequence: TGTGCCAGCAGCTCGACAGGGAGACCCTACGAGCAGTACTTC.

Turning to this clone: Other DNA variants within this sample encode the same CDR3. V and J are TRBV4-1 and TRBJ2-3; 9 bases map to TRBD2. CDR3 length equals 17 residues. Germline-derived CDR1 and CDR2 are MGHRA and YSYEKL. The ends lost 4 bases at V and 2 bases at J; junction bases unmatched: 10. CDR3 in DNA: TGCGCCAGCAGCCCCGGGGCGGGGGGGCGATTCACAGATACGCAGTATTTT. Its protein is CASSPGAGGRFTDTQYF.

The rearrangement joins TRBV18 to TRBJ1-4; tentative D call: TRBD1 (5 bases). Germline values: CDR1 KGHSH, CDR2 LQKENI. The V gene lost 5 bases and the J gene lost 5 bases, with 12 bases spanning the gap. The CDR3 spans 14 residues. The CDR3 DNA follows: TGTGCCAGCTCATCCTCAGGGATGAATGAAAAACTGTTTTTT. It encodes CASSSSGMNEKLFF.

The CDR3 reads CASSQAGGRTDTQYF. The CDR3 bases are TGTGCCAGCAGTCAAGCGGGGGGACGCACAGATACGCAGTATTTT. V and J are TRBV7-2 and TRBJ2-3; 9 nucleotides agree with TRBD2. Germline trimming cut 6 bases from V and 1 base from J; bases unmatched to any gene: 5. Germline lookup yields CDR1 SGHTA and CDR2 FQGNSA. The CDR3 length is 15 residues.

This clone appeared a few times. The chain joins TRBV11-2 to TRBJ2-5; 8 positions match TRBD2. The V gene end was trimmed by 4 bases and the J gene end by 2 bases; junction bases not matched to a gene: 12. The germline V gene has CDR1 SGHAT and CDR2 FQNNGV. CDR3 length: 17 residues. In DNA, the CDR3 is TGTGCCAGCAGCTCTGGGTCGGGACTAGATTATCAAGAGACCCAGTACTTC. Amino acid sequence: CASSSGSGLDYQETQYF.

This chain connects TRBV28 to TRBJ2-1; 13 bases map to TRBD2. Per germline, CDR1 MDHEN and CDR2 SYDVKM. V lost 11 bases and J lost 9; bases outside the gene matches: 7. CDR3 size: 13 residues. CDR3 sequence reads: CAVGTSGTLEQFF. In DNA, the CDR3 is TGTGCCGTTGGGACTAGCGGGACTCTTGAGCAGTTCTTC.

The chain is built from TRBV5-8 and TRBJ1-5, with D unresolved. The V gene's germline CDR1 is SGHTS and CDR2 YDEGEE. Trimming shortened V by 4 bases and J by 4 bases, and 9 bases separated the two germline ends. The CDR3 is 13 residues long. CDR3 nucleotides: TGTGCCAGCAGCCTCGGGTGGAATCAGCCCCAGCATTTT. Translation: CASSLGWNQPQHF.

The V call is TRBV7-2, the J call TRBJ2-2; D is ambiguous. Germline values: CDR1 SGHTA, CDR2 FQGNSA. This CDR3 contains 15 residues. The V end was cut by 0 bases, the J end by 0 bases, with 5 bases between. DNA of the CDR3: TGTGCCAGCAGCTTAGCGGAATCGAACACCGGGGAGCTGTTTTTT. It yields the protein CASSLAESNTGELFF.

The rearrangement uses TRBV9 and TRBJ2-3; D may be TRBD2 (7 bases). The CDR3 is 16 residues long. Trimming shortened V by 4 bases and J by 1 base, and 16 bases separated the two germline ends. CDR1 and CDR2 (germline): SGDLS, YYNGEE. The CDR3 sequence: CASSPQGGVGTDTQYF. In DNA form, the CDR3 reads TGTGCCAGCAGCCCACAGGGAGGGGTCGGCACAGATACGCAGTATTTT.

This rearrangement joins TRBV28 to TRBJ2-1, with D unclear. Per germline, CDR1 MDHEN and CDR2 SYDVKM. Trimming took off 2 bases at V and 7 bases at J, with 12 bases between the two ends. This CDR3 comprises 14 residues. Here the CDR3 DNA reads TGTGCCAGCAGTTTAGGTTTACCTCCGAATGAGCAGTTCTTC. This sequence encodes CASSLGLPPNEQFF.

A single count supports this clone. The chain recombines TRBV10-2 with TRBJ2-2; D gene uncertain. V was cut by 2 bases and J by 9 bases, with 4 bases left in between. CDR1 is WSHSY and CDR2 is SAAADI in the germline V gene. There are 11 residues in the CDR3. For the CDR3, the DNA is TGCGCCAGCAGTGAGGGCCGGGAGCTGTTTTTT. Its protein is CASSEGRELFF.

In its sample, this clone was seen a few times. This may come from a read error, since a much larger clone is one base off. CDR3 nucleotides: TGTGCCTGGTCGGGGGGATCCCAAGAGACCCAGTACTTC. Translated, it gives CAWSGGSQETQYF. This sequence joins TRBV30 and TRBJ2-5; 7 bases are a match to TRBD2. V gave up 5 bases and J gave up 1 base; unmatched junction bases: 4. This CDR3 is built from 13 residues. Germline assignment: CDR1 GTSNPN and CDR2 SVGIG (reference sequence).

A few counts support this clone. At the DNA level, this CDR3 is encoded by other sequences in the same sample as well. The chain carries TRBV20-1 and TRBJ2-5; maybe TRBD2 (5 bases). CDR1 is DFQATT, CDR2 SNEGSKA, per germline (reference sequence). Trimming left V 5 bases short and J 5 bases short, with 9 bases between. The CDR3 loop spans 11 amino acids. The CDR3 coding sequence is TGCAGTGCTGCCCGAGGGGAGACCCAGTACTTC. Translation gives CSAARGETQYF.

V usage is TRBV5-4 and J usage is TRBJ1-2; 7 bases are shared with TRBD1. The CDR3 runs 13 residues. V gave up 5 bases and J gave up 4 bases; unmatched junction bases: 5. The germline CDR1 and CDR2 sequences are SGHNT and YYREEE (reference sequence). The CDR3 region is CASSSTGAYGYTF. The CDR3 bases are TGTGCCAGCAGTTCTACAGGGGCCTATGGCTACACCTTC.